What follows are 13 T cell receptor beta chains derived from one specimen sequenced in a study of blood T cell repertoires in COVID-19. The table came from immunoSEQ multiplex PCR; TCRdb's copy has only in-frame clones and leaves some out. In the table there are under 150,000 clones, about three quarters of which are singletons. The source material was peripheral blood. The receptors derive from a man of 80 years or more with acute or convalescent COVID-19.

This rearrangement joins TRBV7-2 to TRBJ1-1; a possible D gene is TRBD1 (6 bases). The CDR3 is 16 amino acids. CDR1 and CDR2 from the germline V gene are SGHTA and FQGNSA. Trimming left V 2 bases short and J 6 bases short, with 19 bases between. The CDR3 region has the DNA TGTGCCAGCAGCTTATTTAGTGGGCAGGGGAAGTCTGAAGCTTTCTTT. The encoded protein is CASSLFSGQGKSEAFF.

This clone has a handful of counts. The J gene is TRBJ1-3, the V gene TRBV7-9, with no clear D. There are 14 residues in the CDR3. The germline CDR1 and CDR2 sequences are SEHNR and FQNEAQ (reference sequence). V shed 3 bases and J shed 2 bases, with 8 bases lying between them. The CDR3 DNA follows: TGTGCCAGCAGCTTCGGGAGCGCTGGAAACACCATATATTTT. It is translated as CASSFGSAGNTIYF.

CDR3 DNA sequence: TGTGCCAGCAGCTTGAGGGGGGGCACCGGGGAGCTGTTTTTT. Translated: CASSLRGGTGELFF. The rearrangement links TRBV11-2 to TRBJ2-2; D might be TRBD2 (7 bases). With 3 bases removed from V and 4 bases from J, the gap between germline ends came to 9 bases. CDR3 length: 14 amino acids. CDR1 is SGHAT and CDR2 is FQNNGV in the germline V gene.

This sequence joins TRBV29-1 and TRBJ2-5; TRBD2 agrees at 8 bases. Trimming took 3 bases from V and 5 from J; bases not matched to a gene: 5. The CDR3 totals 13 residues. Germline V CDR1 and CDR2: SQVTM, ANQGSEA. This chain's CDR3 is CSVENPSGETQYF. DNA of the CDR3: TGCAGCGTTGAGAATCCTAGCGGGGAGACCCAGTACTTC. Variable domain in full (rest from reference TRBV29-1 and TRBJ2-5): SAVISQKPSRDICQRGTSLTIQCQVDSQVTMMFWYRQQPGQSLTLIATANQGSEATYESGFVIDKFPISRPNLTFSTLTVSNMSPEDSSIYLCSVENPSGETQYFGPGTRLLVL.

This clone turned up a few times. This chain uses TRBV5-3 with TRBJ1-1, with 7 nucleotides matching TRBD1. TRBV5-3 carries the ORF label, with uncertain function. CDR3 size: 14 residues. The V segment lost 3 bases and the J segment 8 bases; nucleotides outside the gene matches: 10. CDR3 sequence (DNA): TGTGCCAGAAGCTGGAGATCAGGGGGGACCGAAGCTTTCTTT. Protein product: CARSWRSGGTEAFF.

The chain's CDR3 is CASSLALGQAKNQPQHF. CDR3 sequence (DNA): TGTGCCAGCAGCTTAGCGTTGGGACAGGCGAAAAATCAGCCCCAGCATTTT. The chain recombines TRBV7-9 with TRBJ1-5; 8 bases line up with TRBD1. The CDR3 consists of 17 residues. Germline assignment: CDR1 SEHNR and CDR2 FQNEAQ (reference sequence). Losses at the gene ends were 0 bases for V and 4 bases for J; bases not matched to a gene: 8. The full variable domain, with the rest looked up from reference TRBV7-9 and TRBJ1-5, is DTGVSQNPRHKITKRGQNVTFRCDPISEHNRLYWYRQTLGQGPEFLTYFQNEAQLEKSRLLSDRFSAERPKGSFSTLEIQRTEQGDSAMYLCASSLALGQAKNQPQHFGDGTRLSIL.

This clone was seen only once. The chain combines TRBV28 with TRBJ2-3; 7 bases agree with TRBD1. The CDR3 runs 16 residues. Germline loops: CDR1 MDHEN, CDR2 SYDVKM. J was trimmed by 3 bases and V by 6 bases; bases with no gene match: 12. For the CDR3, the DNA is TGTGCCAGCAGCTCGTCGGGCAGGGGGAGAACAGATACGCAGTATTTT. This encodes CASSSSGRGRTDTQYF.

This clone has more than one count but fewer than ten. The genes are TRBV11-2 and TRBJ2-7; possible D gene TRBD2, 6 bases. Germline CDR1 and CDR2: SGHAT and FQNNGV. This CDR3 is built from 14 residues. V lost 1 base to trimming and J lost 2 bases, with 9 bases between them. The CDR3 DNA follows: TGTGCCAGCAGCTTAGGACTAGGGGCCTACGAGCAGTACTTC. This translates into CASSLGLGAYEQYF.

V is TRBV7-2 and J is TRBJ2-7, with 7 nucleotides matching TRBD1. This CDR3 spans 15 amino acids. Germline V gene data show CDR1 as SGHTA and CDR2 as FQGNSA. Losses at the gene ends were 4 bases for V and 4 bases for J; bases not matched to a gene: 10. The CDR3 sequence is CASSSTGTAQYEQYF. The CDR3 DNA reads TGTGCCAGCAGCTCGACCGGGACAGCCCAATACGAGCAGTACTTC.

The chain carries TRBV10-3 and TRBJ1-5, with 8 bases that match TRBD1. V shed 0 bases, J shed 6 bases, and the junction held 4 bases outside the gene matches. This CDR3 spans 15 amino acids. Germline values: CDR1 ENHRY, CDR2 SYGVKD. This CDR3 is CAISESDRDTQPQHF. The CDR3 nucleotides read TGTGCCATCAGTGAGTCGGACAGGGATACTCAGCCCCAGCATTTT.

The V call is TRBV28, the J call TRBJ1-6; 7 bases align to TRBD1. In germline, CDR1 is MDHEN, CDR2 SYDVKM. V shed 8 bases, J shed 7 bases, and the junction held 14 bases outside the gene matches. The CDR3 loop spans 16 amino acids. CDR3 bases: TGTGCCAGCCTCCCTTCCTCCGCAGGGGGAAATTCACCCCTCCACTTT. Protein sequence: CASLPSSAGGNSPLHF.

The gene calls are TRBV5-1 and TRBJ1-4; D may be TRBD1 (6 bases). CDR1 and CDR2 (germline): SGHRS, YFSETQ. The CDR3 length is 15 residues. V lost 0 bases to trimming and J lost 5 bases, with 11 bases between them. CDR3 sequence: CASSLDSGENEKLFF. The CDR3 nucleotides are TGCGCCAGCAGCTTGGATTCAGGGGAGAATGAAAAACTGTTTTTT.

A few counts support this clone. The rearrangement joins TRBV21-1 to TRBJ1-6; the table calls TRBD1, which could not be checked here. TRBV21-1 counts as a pseudogene. The length of the CDR3 is 16 residues. This CDR3 reads CASRETGTAHNSPLHF. The CDR3 nucleotides are TGTGCCAGCAGGGAAACCGGGACAGCTCATAATTCACCCCTCCACTTT.